A single sample is the source of the 27 T cell receptor beta chains below, sequenced in a study of blood T cell repertoires in COVID-19. Assay used: immunoSEQ multiplex PCR; TCRdb lists only in-frame clones, some missing. The repertoire holds about 320,000 clones, 85% seen once, with around 2% in the top ten. Sequences were obtained from PBMCs or T cells enriched from blood (not recorded which). The receptors come from a woman aged 25 to 45 who had been exposed to COVID-19.

At least ten counts were recorded for this clone. The J gene is TRBJ1-6, the V gene TRBV28; tentatively, D is TRBD1 (5 bases). Germline assignment: CDR1 MDHEN and CDR2 SYDVKM. V was cut by 6 bases and J by 7 bases, with 13 bases left in between. The CDR3 spans 14 residues. The CDR3, as DNA: TGTGCCAGCAGCCTGTGGGGCGGAAATTCACCCCTCCACTTT. Translating gives CASSLWGGNSPLHF.

This chain's CDR3 is CASRPDRGINTGELFF. CDR3 coding DNA: TGTGCCAGCAGACCTGACAGGGGGATTAACACCGGGGAGCTGTTTTTT. The V and J genes are TRBV28 and TRBJ2-2; TRBD1 matches at 9 bases. V lost 6 bases, J lost 2 bases, and 7 bases stayed unmatched. CDR1 is MDHEN, CDR2 SYDVKM, per germline. The CDR3 is made up of 16 amino acids.

The V and J genes are TRBV5-6 and TRBJ1-6; TRBD1 matches 8 bases. This CDR3 contains 15 residues. V was clipped by 3 bases and J by 7 bases; unmatched bases: 6. Germline CDR1 reads SGHDT; CDR2 reads YYEEEE. CDR3 nucleotide sequence: TGTGCCAGCAGCTCCTGGGACAGGAGGAATTCACCCCTCCACTTT. This translates into CASSSWDRRNSPLHF.

This clone was detected only a few times. This chain uses TRBV28 with TRBJ1-5, with TRBD1 identical over 9 bases. The CDR3 loop spans 15 amino acids. V gave up 4 bases and J gave up 9 bases; unmatched junction bases: 10. From germline, CDR1 is MDHEN and CDR2 SYDVKM. CDR3 loop: CASSSPGQGLGPQHF. The CDR3 bases are TGTGCCAGCAGTTCCCCGGGACAGGGCCTAGGGCCCCAGCATTTT.

The chain uses TRBV12-3 or TRBV12-4 and TRBJ2-1, with 7 positions matching TRBD2. The J segment lost 9 bases and the V segment lost 4 bases, leaving 6 bases of the junction unmatched. CDR3 length: 13 amino acids. The CDR3: CASSSTSAGEQFF. The CDR3 DNA reads as TGTGCCAGCAGTTCCACTAGCGCAGGTGAGCAGTTCTTC.

J is TRBJ2-1 and V is TRBV7-2; 10 bases are shared with TRBD2. The germline V gene encodes CDR1 SGHTA and CDR2 FQGNSA. V gave up 5 bases and J gave up 9 bases; unmatched junction bases: 16. The CDR3 has 17 residues. In DNA, the CDR3 is TGTGCCAGCAGCACCTTCCTACTAGCGGGGTATTTACTTGAGCAGTTCTTC. Protein sequence: CASSTFLLAGYLLEQFF.

The V and J genes are TRBV27 and TRBJ1-5; D gene ambiguous. From germline, CDR1 is MNHEY and CDR2 SMNVEV (reference sequence). V was clipped by 3 bases and J by 4 bases, with 4 bases between them. CDR3 size: 12 residues. The CDR3 protein is CASSLRNQPQHF. In DNA form, the CDR3 reads TGTGCCAGCAGTTTGAGGAATCAGCCCCAGCATTTT.

This chain uses TRBV7-6 with TRBJ2-5; D is perhaps TRBD2 (5 bases). Germline CDR1 SGHVS, CDR2 FNYEAQ. CDR3 length equals 15 residues. Trimming removed 1 base from V and 2 bases from J, with 11 bases in between. The CDR3 is CASSLVLGSQETQYF. CDR3 nucleotide sequence: TGTGCCAGCAGCTTAGTTTTGGGGAGTCAAGAGACCCAGTACTTC.

This chain connects TRBV19 to TRBJ1-2; TRBD1 might be the D (5 bases). V shed 7 bases and J shed 2 bases, with 17 bases lying between them. CDR3 length equals 15 residues. Looked up from germline, CDR1 is LNHDA and CDR2 is SQIVND (reference sequence). CDR3 bases: TGTGCCAGTACTCCCTCACGACAGACCAACTATGGCTACACCTTC. This translates into CASTPSRQTNYGYTF. Full variable domain (outside the CDR3, taken from reference TRBV19 and TRBJ1-2): DGGITQSPKYLFRKEGQNVTLSCEQNLNHDAMYWYRQDPGQGLRLIYYSQIVNDFQKGDIAEGYSVSREKKESFPLTVTSAQKNPTAFYLCASTPSRQTNYGYTFGSGTRLTVV.

The genes are TRBV5-1 and TRBJ2-1; 7 positions match TRBD1. Per the germline V gene, CDR1 is SGHRS and CDR2 is YFSETQ. V dropped 0 bases and J dropped 7; count of bases not matched to a gene: 7. The CDR3 runs 15 residues. The CDR3 sequence: CASSLGTGIRNEQFF. The CDR3, as DNA: TGCGCCAGCAGCTTGGGGACAGGAATCCGGAATGAGCAGTTCTTC.

The rearrangement joins TRBV6-5 to TRBJ1-2, with a possible D match to TRBD1 (5 bases). The CDR3 spans 15 residues. Per the germline V gene, CDR1 is MNHEY and CDR2 is SVGAGI. V was cut by 6 bases and J by 3 bases, with 17 bases left in between. CDR3 in amino acids: CASSRRDWDDYGYTF. The CDR3 DNA sequence: TGTGCCAGCAGCCGACGGGACTGGGACGACTATGGCTACACCTTC.

V gene TRBV5-1 combines with J gene TRBJ2-3, with a weak D call TRBD1 (6 bases). V was clipped by 5 bases and J by 5 bases, with 21 bases between them. This CDR3 contains 16 residues. CDR1 and CDR2 (germline): SGHRS, YFSETQ. The CDR3 nucleotides read TGCGCCAGCAGTTCAAAGTTAGGGGGAGTGGTAGATACGCAGTATTTT. Amino acid sequence: CASSSKLGGVVDTQYF.

V gene TRBV2 combines with J gene TRBJ1-4; TRBD1 is a possible D gene (6 bases). CDR3 size: 14 residues. V gave up 11 bases and J gave up 4 bases, with 17 bases separating them. Germline V gene sequence: CDR1 SNHLY, CDR2 FYNNEI. CDR3 DNA: TGTGCCGGAGCGTTACAGGGCCTTAATGAAAAACTGTTTTTT. Its translation is CAGALQGLNEKLFF.

V is TRBV28 and J is TRBJ1-5, with a tentative D call TRBD1 (5 bases). Germline V gene data show CDR1 as MDHEN and CDR2 as SYDVKM. Trimming stripped 8 bases from V and 7 bases from J, with 18 bases between. The CDR3 has 14 amino acids. The CDR3 nucleotides are TGTGCCAGCGACTTTCTCAGGGCTCAGCAGCCCCAGCATTTT. Residues: CASDFLRAQQPQHF.

The chain couples TRBV6-2 or TRBV6-3 to TRBJ2-3; D ambiguous. The CDR3 consists of 14 residues. Trimming cost V 5 bases and J 1 base, with 10 bases left between them. Germline CDR1 is MNHEY and CDR2 is SVGEGT. CDR3 nucleotide sequence: TGTGCCAGCAGTCAAGAGGCACGCACAGATACGCAGTATTTT. This gives the protein CASSQEARTDTQYF.

V and J are TRBV4-2 and TRBJ2-1; tentative D call: TRBD2 (6 bases). CDR3 length: 15 amino acids. Trimming cost V 0 bases and J 7 bases, with 13 bases left between them. Germline-derived CDR1 and CDR2 are LGHNA and YNFKEQ. The CDR3 spells CASSQESGAVNEQFF. Here the CDR3 DNA reads TGTGCCAGCAGCCAAGAATCGGGAGCAGTGAATGAGCAGTTCTTC.

The chain links TRBV2 to TRBJ2-3, with 8 bases aligning to TRBD1. The CDR3 is 15 amino acids. With 6 bases clipped from V and 4 bases from J, the junction kept 9 bases outside the gene matches. CDR1 and CDR2 (germline): SNHLY, FYNNEI. CDR3 sequence (DNA): TGTGCCAGCAGCGACGGACAGGGATTTTCAGATACGCAGTATTTT. Amino acids: CASSDGQGFSDTQYF.

The gene calls are TRBV5-1 and TRBJ1-1; D not resolved. Germline CDR1 reads SGHRS; CDR2 reads YFSETQ. The CDR3 length is 12 residues. V was cut by 6 bases and J by 4 bases, with 10 bases left in between. CDR3 protein: CASNFGSTEAFF. As DNA, the CDR3 is TGCGCCAGCAACTTTGGCAGCACTGAAGCTTTCTTT.

The chain is built from TRBV4-3 and TRBJ1-4; perhaps TRBD1 as D (6 bases). Germline CDR1 and CDR2: LGHNA and YSLEER. The CDR3 spans 17 residues. With 0 bases removed from V and 4 bases from J, the gap between germline ends came to 15 bases. Here the CDR3 DNA reads TGCGCCAGCAGCCAAGATATTAGGCAGGGGTTTAATGAAAAACTGTTTTTT. Translation gives CASSQDIRQGFNEKLFF.

V gene TRBV28 combines with J gene TRBJ1-1, with a tentative D call TRBD1 (6 bases). The V end was cut by 5 bases, the J end by 11 bases, with 12 bases between. Germline CDR1 reads MDHEN; CDR2 reads SYDVKM. The length of the CDR3 is 11 residues. For the CDR3, the DNA is TGTGCCAGCAGTACGACAGGTGAGGCTTTCTTT. It yields the protein CASSTTGEAFF. The complete variable domain, with remaining parts taken from reference TRBV28 and TRBJ1-1, reads DVKVTQSSRYLVKRTGEKVFLECVQDMDHENMFWYRQDPGLGLRLIYFSYDVKMKEKGDIPEGYSVSREKKERFSLILESASTNQTSMYLCASSTTGEAFFGQGTRLTVV.

The chain is built from TRBV30 and TRBJ1-5, with 12 bases fitting TRBD1. The V and J ends lost 0 bases and 2 bases, in that order; junction bases with no gene match: 11. The CDR3 sequence is 19 residues long. Germline V CDR1 and CDR2: GTSNPN, SVGIG (reference sequence). CDR3 nucleotide sequence: TGTGCCTGGAGTGTTAATATCGGGACAGGGGGCTTAGGCAATCAGCCCCAGCATTTT. Translating it yields CAWSVNIGTGGLGNQPQHF.

This CDR3 reads CASSLRTGSREQYF. The CDR3, as DNA: TGTGCCAGCAGCCTACGGACAGGGTCGAGAGAGCAGTACTTC. The genes are TRBV7-2 and TRBJ2-7; 8 bases align to TRBD1. CDR1 is SGHTA, CDR2 FQGNSA, per germline. This CDR3 is built from 14 residues. V shed 5 bases, J shed 7 bases, and the junction held 10 bases outside the gene matches.

The chain employs TRBV19 and TRBJ2-1; the D gene is possibly TRBD1 (7 bases). The CDR3 covers 14 residues. The germline V gene encodes CDR1 LNHDA and CDR2 SQIVND (reference sequence). The V end lost 1 base, the J end lost 12 bases, and 16 bases lay between the germline ends. The CDR3 sequence is CASSIVSQGGLQFF. Written as DNA, the CDR3 is TGTGCCAGTAGTATAGTGAGCCAGGGGGGCTTGCAGTTCTTC.

The chain links TRBV7-9 to TRBJ2-5; D is possibly TRBD2 (7 bases). Trimming shortened V by 5 bases and J by 5 bases, and 21 bases separated the two germline ends. Germline V gives CDR1 SEHNR, CDR2 FQNEAQ (reference sequence). The CDR3 is 16 amino acids. The CDR3 sequence is CASSPQGLRGGETQYF. CDR3 DNA sequence: TGTGCCAGCAGCCCGCAAGGGCTTAGGGGGGGGGAGACCCAGTACTTC.

The chain links TRBV18 to TRBJ1-2, with TRBD1 matching over 10 bases. V gave up 4 bases and J gave up 2 bases; unmatched junction bases: 19. This CDR3 region has 20 residues. Germline lookup yields CDR1 KGHSH and CDR2 LQKENI. Written as DNA, the CDR3 is TGTGCCAGCTCACGACTAGAGGGACAGGGGTTAGTGACAAACAACTATGGCTACACCTTC. Its protein product is CASSRLEGQGLVTNNYGYTF.

V is TRBV6-5 and J is TRBJ2-1; tentative D call: TRBD1 (5 bases). This CDR3 contains 15 residues. The V gene's germline CDR1 is MNHEY and CDR2 SVGAGI. Trimming took off 7 bases at V and 5 bases at J, with 18 bases between the two ends. Here the CDR3 DNA reads TGTGCCAGCACCAAGGACGCTGGGGCGAACAATGAGCAGTTCTTC. The encoded protein is CASTKDAGANNEQFF.

V and J are TRBV28 and TRBJ1-6; D gene uncertain. Germline V gene lookup returns CDR1 MDHEN and CDR2 SYDVKM. The CDR3 is 15 residues long. V lost 6 bases to trimming and J lost 3 bases, with 12 bases between them. This CDR3 reads CASSPGSVYNSPLHF. DNA of the CDR3: TGTGCCAGCAGCCCGGGGAGCGTCTATAATTCACCCCTCCACTTT.